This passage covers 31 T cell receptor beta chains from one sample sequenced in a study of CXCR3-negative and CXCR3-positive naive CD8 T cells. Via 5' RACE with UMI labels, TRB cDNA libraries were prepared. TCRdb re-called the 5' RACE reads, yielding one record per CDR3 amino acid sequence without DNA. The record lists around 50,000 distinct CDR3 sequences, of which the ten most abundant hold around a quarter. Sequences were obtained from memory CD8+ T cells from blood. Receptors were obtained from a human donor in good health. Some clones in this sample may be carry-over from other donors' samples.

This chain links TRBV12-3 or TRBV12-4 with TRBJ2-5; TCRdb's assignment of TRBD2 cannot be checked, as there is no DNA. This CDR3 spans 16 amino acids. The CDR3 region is CASSLVSSSLQETQYF.

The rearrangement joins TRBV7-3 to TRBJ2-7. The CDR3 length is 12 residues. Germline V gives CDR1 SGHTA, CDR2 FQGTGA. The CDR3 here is CASSYQSSEQYF.

CDR3 region: CASSSASNPGNEQFF. This sequence joins TRBV11-3 and TRBJ2-1; TCRdb picks TRBD1, but there is no DNA to check that call. This CDR3 spans 15 amino acids. The germline V gene has CDR1 SGHNT and CDR2 YENEEA.

CDR3: CASSPLDGDQPQHF. V gene TRBV18 combines with J gene TRBJ1-5. Germline V gives CDR1 KGHSH, CDR2 LQKENI. This CDR3 has 14 amino acids.

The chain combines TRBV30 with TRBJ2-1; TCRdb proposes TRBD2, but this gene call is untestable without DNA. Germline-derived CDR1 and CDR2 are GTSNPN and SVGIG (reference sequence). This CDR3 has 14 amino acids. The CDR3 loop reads CARKTSGGANEQFF.

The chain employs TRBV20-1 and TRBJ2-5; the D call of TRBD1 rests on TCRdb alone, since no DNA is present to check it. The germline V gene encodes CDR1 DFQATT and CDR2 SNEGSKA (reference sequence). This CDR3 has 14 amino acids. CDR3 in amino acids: CSASEGAFKETQYF.

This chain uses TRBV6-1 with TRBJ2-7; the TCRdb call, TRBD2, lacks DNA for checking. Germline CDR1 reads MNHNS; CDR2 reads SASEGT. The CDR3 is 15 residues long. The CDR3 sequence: CASSEGTSGPYEQYF.

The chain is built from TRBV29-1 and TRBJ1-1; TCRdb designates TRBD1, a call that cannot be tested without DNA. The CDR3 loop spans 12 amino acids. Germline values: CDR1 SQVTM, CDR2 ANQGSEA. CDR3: CSVRGLETEAFF.

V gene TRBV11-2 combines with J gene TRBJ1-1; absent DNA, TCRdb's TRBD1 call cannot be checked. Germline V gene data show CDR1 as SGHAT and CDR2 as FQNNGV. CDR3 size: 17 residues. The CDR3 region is CASRPPPGQALNTEAFF.

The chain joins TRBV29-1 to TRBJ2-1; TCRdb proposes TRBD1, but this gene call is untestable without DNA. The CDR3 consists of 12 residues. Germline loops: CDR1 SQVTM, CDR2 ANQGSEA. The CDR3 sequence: CSGGDREIEQFF.

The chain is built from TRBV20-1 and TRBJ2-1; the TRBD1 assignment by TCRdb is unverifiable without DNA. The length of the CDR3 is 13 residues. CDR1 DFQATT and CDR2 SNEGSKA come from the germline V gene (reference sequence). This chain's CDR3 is CSAREGTGIEQFF.

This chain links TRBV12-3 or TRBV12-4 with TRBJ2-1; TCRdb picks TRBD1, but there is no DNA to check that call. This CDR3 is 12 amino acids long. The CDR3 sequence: CASSNDRDEQFF.

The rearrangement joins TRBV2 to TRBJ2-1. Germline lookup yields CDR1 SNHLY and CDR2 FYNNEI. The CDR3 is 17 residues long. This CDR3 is CASLVEEEIIGHNEQFF.

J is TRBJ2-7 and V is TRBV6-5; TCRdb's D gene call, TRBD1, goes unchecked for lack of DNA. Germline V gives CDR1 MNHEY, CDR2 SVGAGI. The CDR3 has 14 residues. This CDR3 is CASSYAGQSYEQYF.

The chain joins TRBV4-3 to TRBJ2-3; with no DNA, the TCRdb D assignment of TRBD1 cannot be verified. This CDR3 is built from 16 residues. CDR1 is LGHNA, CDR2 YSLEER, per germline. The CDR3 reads CASSKEISQGADTQYF.

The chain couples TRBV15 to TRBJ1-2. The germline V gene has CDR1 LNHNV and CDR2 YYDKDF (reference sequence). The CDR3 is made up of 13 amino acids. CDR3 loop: CATRDQMEEGYTF.

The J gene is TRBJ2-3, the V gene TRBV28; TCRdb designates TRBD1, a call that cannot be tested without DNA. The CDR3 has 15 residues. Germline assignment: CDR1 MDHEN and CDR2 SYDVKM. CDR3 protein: CASSPHINRGDTQYF.

The CDR3 here is CASSQAGTTTDGELFF. The chain combines TRBV3-1 with TRBJ2-2; TCRdb selects TRBD1, and the lack of DNA leaves this call unchecked. Germline V gene data show CDR1 as LGHDT and CDR2 as YNNKEL (reference sequence). The CDR3 contains 16 residues.

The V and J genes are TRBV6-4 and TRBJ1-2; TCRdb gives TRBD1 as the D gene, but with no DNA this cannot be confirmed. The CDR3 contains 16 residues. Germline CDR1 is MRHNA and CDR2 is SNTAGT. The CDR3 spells CASSDSGQGTSYGYTF.

The CDR3 here is CASGRGSNQPQHF. The V call is TRBV12-3 or TRBV12-4, the J call TRBJ1-5; absent DNA, TCRdb's TRBD1 call cannot be checked. This CDR3 spans 13 amino acids.

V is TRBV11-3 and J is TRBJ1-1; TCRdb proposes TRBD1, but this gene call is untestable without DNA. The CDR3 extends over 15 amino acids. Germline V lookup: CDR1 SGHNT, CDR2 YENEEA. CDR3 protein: CASSLAGQGNTEAFF. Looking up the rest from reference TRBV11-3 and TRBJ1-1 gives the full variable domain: EAGVVQSPRYKIIEKKQPVAFWCNPISGHNTLYWYLQNLGQGPELLIRYENEEAVDDSQLPKDRFSAERLKGVDSTLKIQPAELGDSAVYLCASSLAGQGNTEAFFGQGTRLTVV.

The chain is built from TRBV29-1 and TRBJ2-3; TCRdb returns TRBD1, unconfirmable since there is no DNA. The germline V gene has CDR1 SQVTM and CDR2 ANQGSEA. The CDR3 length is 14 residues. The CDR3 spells CSVLGGRGSDTQYF.

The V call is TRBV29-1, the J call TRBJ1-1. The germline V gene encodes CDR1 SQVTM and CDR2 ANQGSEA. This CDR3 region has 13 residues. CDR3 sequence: CSASTDTYTEAFF.

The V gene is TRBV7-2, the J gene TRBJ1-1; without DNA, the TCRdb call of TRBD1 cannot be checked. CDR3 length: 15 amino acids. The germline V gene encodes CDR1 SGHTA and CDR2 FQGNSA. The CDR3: CASSLLLGAGTEAFF.

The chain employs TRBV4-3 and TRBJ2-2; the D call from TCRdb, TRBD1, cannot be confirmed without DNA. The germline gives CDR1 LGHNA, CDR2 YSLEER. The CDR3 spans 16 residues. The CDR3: CASSQAVQAFTGELFF.

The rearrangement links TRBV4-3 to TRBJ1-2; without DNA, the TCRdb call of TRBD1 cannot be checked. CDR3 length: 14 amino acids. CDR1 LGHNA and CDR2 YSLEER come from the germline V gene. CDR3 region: CASSQIRGNYGYTF.

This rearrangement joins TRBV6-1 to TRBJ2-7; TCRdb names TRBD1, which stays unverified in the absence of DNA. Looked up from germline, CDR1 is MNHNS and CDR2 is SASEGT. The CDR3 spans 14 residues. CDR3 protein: CASGGAGTGLEQYF.

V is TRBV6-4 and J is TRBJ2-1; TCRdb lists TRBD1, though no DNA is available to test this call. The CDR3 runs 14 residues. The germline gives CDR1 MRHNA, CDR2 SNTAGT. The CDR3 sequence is CASSERDSGNEQFF.

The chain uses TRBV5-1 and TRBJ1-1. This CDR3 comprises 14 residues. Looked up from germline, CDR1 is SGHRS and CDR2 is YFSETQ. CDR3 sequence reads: CASSPYEENTEAFF.

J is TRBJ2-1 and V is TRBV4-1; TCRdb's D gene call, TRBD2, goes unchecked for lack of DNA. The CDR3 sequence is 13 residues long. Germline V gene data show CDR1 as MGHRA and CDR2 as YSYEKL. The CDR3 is CASSQESGRVQFF.

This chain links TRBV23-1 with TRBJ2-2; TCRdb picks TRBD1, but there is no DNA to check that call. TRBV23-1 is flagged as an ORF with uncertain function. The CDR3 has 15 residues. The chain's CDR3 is CASKPGTANTGGLFF.